The present entry profiles one TCR beta chain with its context. Antigen specificity is unknown. Trimming stripped 4 bases from V and 1 base from J, with 16 bases between. The CDR3 consists of 16 residues. Germline-derived CDR1 and CDR2 are MDHEN and SYDVKM. The PCR used 60 Vbeta and 13 Jbeta primers. Assay: immunoSEQ multiplex PCR; the TCRdb copy retains only in-frame clones and omits some. This sample has roughly 99,000 clones, with 65% to 85% found just once. This sample is drawn from a study of cytomegalovirus exposure and HLA in healthy donors. Broader study findings: Analysis was performed later, and it showed HLA-associated TCR beta chains to be more clonally expanded than equally common others. Previously analyzed data showed that most TCR beta V segments were productive at a frequency of about 87% or about 30%. A highly shared variant cluster was judged a likely technical artifact.

Sequencing used PBMCs. This receptor was identified in a man younger than 35 in good health and CMV-seronegative. V gene TRBV28 combines with J gene TRBJ1-2, with D tentatively TRBD1 (5 bases). This chain's CDR3 is CASSWPVRGLNYGYTF. Written as DNA, the CDR3 is TGTGCCAGCAGTTGGCCTGTAAGGGGCCTTAACTATGGCTACACCTTC.